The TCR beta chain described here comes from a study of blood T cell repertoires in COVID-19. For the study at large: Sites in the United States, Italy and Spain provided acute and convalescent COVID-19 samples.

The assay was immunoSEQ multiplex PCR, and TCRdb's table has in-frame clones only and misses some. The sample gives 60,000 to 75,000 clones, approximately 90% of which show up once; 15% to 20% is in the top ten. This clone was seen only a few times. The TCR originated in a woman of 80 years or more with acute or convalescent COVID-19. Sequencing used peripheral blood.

For the CDR3, the DNA is TGCGCCAGCAGCTTGGTGGGCGGGGGTTACAATGAGCAGTTCTTC. Translation gives CASSLVGGGYNEQFF. The chain has TRBV5-1 and TRBJ2-1, with TRBD2 matching over 7 bases. V was clipped by 0 bases and J by 4 bases; unmatched bases: 4. The CDR3 contains 15 residues. Germline-derived CDR1 and CDR2 are SGHRS and YFSETQ. The complete variable domain, with remaining parts taken from reference TRBV5-1 and TRBJ2-1, reads KAGVTQTPRYLIKTRGQQVTLSCSPISGHRSVSWYQQTPGQGLQFLFEYFSETQRNKGNFPGRFSGRQFSNSRSEMNVSTLELGDSALYLCASSLVGGGYNEQFFGPGTRLTVL.